These 18 T cell receptor beta chains originate from one sample sequenced in a study of T cell responses to AZD1222 COVID-19 vaccine. Libraries were prepared by immunoSEQ multiplex PCR; TCRdb keeps only in-frame clonotypes and omits some of them. The sample comprises 150,000 or so clones, about 85% of which are singletons, and approximately 6.6% rests with the top ten. This specimen was peripheral blood, taken after recovery from COVID-19. The receptors derive from an adult who had recovered from COVID-19.

The chain combines TRBV19 with TRBJ1-2, with D possibly matching TRBD1 (5 bases). The germline V gene encodes CDR1 LNHDA and CDR2 SQIVND (reference sequence). There are 13 residues in the CDR3. V was pared by 3 bases and J by 8 bases, with 13 bases between. In DNA form, the CDR3 reads TGTGCCAGTAGTATCGCAGGGATGGGCGGCTACACCTTC. It is translated as CASSIAGMGGYTF.

The chain couples TRBV5-1 to TRBJ1-1; possible D gene TRBD1, 6 bases. CDR3 size: 17 residues. The V gene's germline CDR1 is SGHRS and CDR2 YFSETQ. Trimming took 3 bases from V and 0 from J, leaving 18 bases between them. CDR3: CASSSFRAGQLNTEAFF. The CDR3 DNA sequence: TGCGCCAGCAGCTCCTTTAGAGCGGGACAACTGAACACTGAAGCTTTCTTT.

The chain uses TRBV18 and TRBJ1-4; 9 bases fit TRBD1. The germline CDR1 and CDR2 sequences are KGHSH and LQKENI. The V segment lost 4 bases and the J segment 7 bases; nucleotides outside the gene matches: 4. The CDR3 sequence is 14 residues long. The CDR3 is CASSREDRGEKLFF. The CDR3 region has the DNA TGTGCCAGCTCACGAGAGGACAGGGGTGAAAAACTGTTTTTT.

The V gene is TRBV5-6, the J gene TRBJ1-6; D is perhaps TRBD1 (5 bases). This CDR3 has 14 amino acids. Deletions cut 1 base from V and 6 bases from J, with 8 bases between. Per the germline V gene, CDR1 is SGHDT and CDR2 is YYEEEE. CDR3 sequence (DNA): TGTGCCAGCAGCTTGTCAGGGAGTAATTCACCCCTCCACTTT. Its translation is CASSLSGSNSPLHF.

The chain couples TRBV5-4 to TRBJ1-1, with D perhaps TRBD1 (5 bases). The CDR3 has 15 amino acids. V lost 0 bases and J 1 base, leaving 10 bases between the germline ends. Germline V lookup: CDR1 SGHNT, CDR2 YYREEE (reference sequence). DNA for the CDR3: TGTGCCAGCAGCTTGGGAGGGGCGCCGAACACTGAAGCTTTCTTT. It yields the protein CASSLGGAPNTEAFF.

The chain is built from TRBV28 and TRBJ1-4; D is ambiguous. The CDR3 sequence is 12 residues long. Germline CDR1 is MDHEN and CDR2 is SYDVKM. Trimming removed 2 bases from V and 8 bases from J, with 6 bases in between. The CDR3 nucleotides are TGTGCCAGCAGTTTACCGGCAGAAAAACTGTTTTTT. Protein product: CASSLPAEKLFF.

The chain uses TRBV10-2 and TRBJ2-3; 7 nucleotides match TRBD2. Germline V gene sequence: CDR1 WSHSY, CDR2 SAAADI. CDR3 size: 15 residues. Losses at the gene ends were 5 bases for V and 5 bases for J; bases not matched to a gene: 10. The CDR3 here is CASSFPGTKGDTQYF. The DNA for the CDR3 is TGCGCCAGCAGTTTTCCCGGGACTAAGGGAGATACGCAGTATTTT.

The chain links TRBV6-6 to TRBJ2-1; D might be TRBD2 (5 bases). Germline CDR1 MNHNY, CDR2 SVGAGI (reference sequence). V lost 6 bases and J lost 0, with 15 bases in between. The CDR3 contains 16 residues. CDR3 nucleotides: TGTGCCAGCAGCCGTAGCGTCAGGAGCTCCTACAATGAGCAGTTCTTC. It yields the protein CASSRSVRSSYNEQFF.

The chain joins TRBV29-1 to TRBJ2-7; D remains unclear. Looked up from germline, CDR1 is SQVTM and CDR2 is ANQGSEA. The CDR3 is 13 residues long. V was shortened by 7 bases and J by 2 bases, with 15 bases between the two germline ends. This CDR3 is CSDFEGKTYEQYF. In DNA form, the CDR3 reads TGCAGCGATTTTGAAGGGAAAACCTACGAGCAGTACTTC.

The rearrangement uses TRBV7-9 and TRBJ2-5, with D possibly matching TRBD2 (6 bases). The CDR3 length is 15 residues. V was cut by 7 bases and J by 3 bases, with 18 bases left in between. In germline, CDR1 is SEHNR, CDR2 FQNEAQ (reference sequence). The CDR3 here is CASTSQTRVEETQYF. As DNA, the CDR3 is TGTGCCAGCACCAGTCAGACTAGAGTAGAAGAGACCCAGTACTTC. Full variable domain (remainder filled in from reference TRBV7-9 and TRBJ2-5): DTGVSQNPRHKITKRGQNVTFRCDPISEHNRLYWYRQTLGQGPEFLTYFQNEAQLEKSRLLSDRFSAERPKGSFSTLEIQRTEQGDSAMYLCASTSQTRVEETQYFGPGTRLLVL.

A single count supports this clone. V gene TRBV7-9 combines with J gene TRBJ1-6; D gene ambiguous. Germline lookup yields CDR1 SEHNR and CDR2 FQNEAQ (reference sequence). V lost 5 bases and J lost 4, with 15 bases in between. This CDR3 contains 16 residues. The CDR3: CASSDDPTGYNSPLHF. As DNA, the CDR3 is TGTGCCAGCAGCGACGACCCGACGGGGTATAATTCACCCCTCCACTTT.

The rearrangement uses TRBV19 and TRBJ1-2; 8 nucleotides agree with TRBD1. This CDR3 has 15 residues. V shed 3 bases, J shed 2 bases, and the junction held 5 bases outside the gene matches. Germline V gene sequence: CDR1 LNHDA, CDR2 SQIVND (reference sequence). CDR3 residues: CASSIPGGMNYGYTF. The CDR3 DNA is TGTGCCAGTAGTATTCCAGGGGGCATGAACTATGGCTACACCTTC. The full variable domain, with the rest looked up from reference TRBV19 and TRBJ1-2, is DGGITQSPKYLFRKEGQNVTLSCEQNLNHDAMYWYRQDPGQGLRLIYYSQIVNDFQKGDIAEGYSVSREKKESFPLTVTSAQKNPTAFYLCASSIPGGMNYGYTFGSGTRLTVV.

The chain links TRBV28 to TRBJ1-3; D is perhaps TRBD1 (5 bases). Germline assignment: CDR1 MDHEN and CDR2 SYDVKM. Trimming took off 8 bases at V and 2 bases at J, with 7 bases between the two ends. This CDR3 region has 12 residues. CDR3 sequence (DNA): TGTGCCAGCCGGGGGGCTGGAAACACCATATATTTT. As protein: CASRGAGNTIYF.

The V gene is TRBV19, the J gene TRBJ2-5; maybe TRBD1 (5 bases). Germline CDR1 and CDR2: LNHDA and SQIVND (reference sequence). The CDR3 contains 14 residues. V shed 7 bases and J shed 5 bases, with 17 bases lying between them. In nucleotides, the CDR3 is TGTGCCAGTACCCGCGGCAAGGGGATTGAGACCCAGTACTTC. Its translation is CASTRGKGIETQYF.

The gene calls are TRBV18 and TRBJ1-1; D is undetermined. The CDR3 consists of 15 residues. Trimming took off 2 bases at V and 1 base at J, with 11 bases between the two ends. Germline CDR1 and CDR2: KGHSH and LQKENI. The CDR3 region has the DNA TGTGCCAGCTCACCAAGCAACAGCCAGAACACTGAAGCTTTCTTT. Its translation is CASSPSNSQNTEAFF.

The chain recombines TRBV2 with TRBJ1-5, with D possibly TRBD1 on 5 matching bases. CDR3 length equals 12 residues. Germline CDR1 reads SNHLY; CDR2 reads FYNNEI. Trimming pared 5 bases from V and 7 bases from J, leaving 9 bases between. The CDR3 region has the DNA TGTGCCAGCAGTTTACAGGAACAGCCCCAGCATTTT. As protein: CASSLQEQPQHF.

V and J are TRBV19 and TRBJ1-2; D possibly corresponds to TRBD1 (6 bases). Trimming took off 6 bases at V and 0 bases at J, with 14 bases between the two ends. CDR1 is LNHDA, CDR2 SQIVND, per germline (reference sequence). This CDR3 has 15 amino acids. This CDR3 is CASRTVRGSNYGYTF. The CDR3 bases are TGTGCCAGTAGGACCGTCAGGGGTTCTAACTATGGCTACACCTTC.

This clone was detected only once. The V gene is TRBV24-1, the J gene TRBJ1-1; D gene ambiguous. Germline-derived CDR1 and CDR2 are KGHDR and SFDVKD. This CDR3 has 13 amino acids. With 3 bases removed from V and 2 bases from J, the gap between germline ends came to 6 bases. CDR3 DNA sequence: TGTGCCACCAGTGATGTGGACAACACTGAAGCTTTCTTT. This encodes CATSDVDNTEAFF.